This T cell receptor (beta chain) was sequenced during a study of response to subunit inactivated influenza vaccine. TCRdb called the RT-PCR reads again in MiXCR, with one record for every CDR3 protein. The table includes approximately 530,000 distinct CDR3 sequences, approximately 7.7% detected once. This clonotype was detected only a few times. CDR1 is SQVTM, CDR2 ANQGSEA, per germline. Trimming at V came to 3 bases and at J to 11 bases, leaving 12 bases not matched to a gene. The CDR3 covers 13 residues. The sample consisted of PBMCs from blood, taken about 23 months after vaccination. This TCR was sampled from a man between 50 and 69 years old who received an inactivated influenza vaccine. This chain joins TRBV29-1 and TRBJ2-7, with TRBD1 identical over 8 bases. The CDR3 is CSVDEQGVGVKYF. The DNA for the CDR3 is TGCAGCGTTGATGAACAGGGGGTCGGCGTGAAGTACTTC.